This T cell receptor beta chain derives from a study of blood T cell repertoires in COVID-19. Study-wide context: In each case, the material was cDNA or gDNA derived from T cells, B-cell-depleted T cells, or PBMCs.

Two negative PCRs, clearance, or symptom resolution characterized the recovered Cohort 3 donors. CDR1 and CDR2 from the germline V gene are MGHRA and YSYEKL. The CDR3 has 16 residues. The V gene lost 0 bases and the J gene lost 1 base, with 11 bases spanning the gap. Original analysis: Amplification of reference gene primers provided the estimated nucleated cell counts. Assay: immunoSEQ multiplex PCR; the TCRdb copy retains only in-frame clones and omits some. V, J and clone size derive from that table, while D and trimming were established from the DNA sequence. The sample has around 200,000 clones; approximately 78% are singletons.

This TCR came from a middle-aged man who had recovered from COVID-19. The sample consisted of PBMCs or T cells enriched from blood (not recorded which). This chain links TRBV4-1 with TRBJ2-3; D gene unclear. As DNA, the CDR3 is TGCGCCAGCAGCCAAGAGCCAGTGGCGGGCACAGATACGCAGTATTTT. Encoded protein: CASSQEPVAGTDTQYF.